This T cell receptor (beta chain) appears in the sequencing data of a study of T cell repertoires in cytomegalovirus infection. Study in general: Both a matching HLA type and CMV infection were indicated by public TCR beta signatures.

TCRdb reanalysed the reads using MiXCR and keeps one entry per CDR3 protein. The data contain over 300,000 distinct CDR3 sequences, around a sixth of them singletons. The length of the CDR3 is 14 residues. The V gene lost 7 bases and the J gene lost 6 bases, with 15 bases spanning the gap. Remarks on this clonotype: No antigen is known for it.

Broader study findings: CMV-specific TCR beta clonotypes restricted by HLA-C were the ones dominating the ex vivo response. Adding up the frequency of public TCR beta families identified people who carried CMV plus the relevant HLA.

What was sequenced was PBMCs. The clonotype comes from a human donor in good health (CMV status not recorded). Some clones in this sample may be carry-over from other donors' samples. V usage is TRBV12-3 or TRBV12-4 and J usage is TRBJ1-4, with D perhaps matching TRBD1 (5 bases). The CDR3 sequence: CASTGTGPDEKLFF. DNA for the CDR3: TGTGCCAGCACCGGGACGGGGCCGGATGAAAAACTGTTTTTT.